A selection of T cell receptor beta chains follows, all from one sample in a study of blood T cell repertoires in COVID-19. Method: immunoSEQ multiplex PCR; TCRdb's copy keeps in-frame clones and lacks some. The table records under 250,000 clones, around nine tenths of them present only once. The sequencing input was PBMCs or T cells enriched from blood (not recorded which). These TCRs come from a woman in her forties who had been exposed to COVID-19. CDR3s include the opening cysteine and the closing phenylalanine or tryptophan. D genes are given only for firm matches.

CDR3 DNA: TGTGCCAGCAGGGTGGGGGGTGGTAAAGAGACCCAGTACTTC
CDR3 protein: CASRVGGGKETQYF
J gene: TRBJ2-5
D gene: NA
V gene: TRBV28

CDR3 DNA: TGTGCCAGCCAGATCATCGGGCTAGCGGGAGGTGGTAATGAGCAGTTCTTC
CDR3 protein: CASQIIGLAGGGNEQFF
J gene: TRBJ2-1
D gene: TRBD2
V gene: TRBV19

CDR3 DNA: TGTGCCAGCAGAATTCGGGGGGGAACCGGGGAGCTGTTTTTT
CDR3 protein: CASRIRGGTGELFF
J gene: TRBJ2-2
D gene: TRBD2
V gene: TRBV27

CDR3 DNA: TGTGCCATCAGTGAGTGGACTAGCGAGAACACCGGGGAGCTGTTTTTT
CDR3 protein: CAISEWTSENTGELFF
J gene: TRBJ2-2
D gene: TRBD2
V gene: TRBV10-3

CDR3 DNA: TGTGCCAGCAGGCAGGGCGGAACCTCCTACGAGCAGTACTTC
CDR3 protein: CASRQGGTSYEQYF
J gene: TRBJ2-7
D gene: NA
V gene: TRBV4-2

CDR3 DNA: TGTGCCAGCAGACTGACAGGGCTTTCCGGGGAGCTGTTTTTT
CDR3 protein: CASRLTGLSGELFF
J gene: TRBJ2-2
D gene: TRBD1
V gene: TRBV6-4

CDR3 DNA: TGTGCCAGCAGCCCAGGCTCGAGGGAGATGGAGCAGTTCTTC
CDR3 protein: CASSPGSREMEQFF
J gene: TRBJ2-1
D gene: NA
V gene: TRBV13

CDR3 DNA: TGTGCCGCAATTTTAGAGAGTTCCTCTGGAAACACCATATATTTT
CDR3 protein: CAAILESSSGNTIYF
J gene: TRBJ1-3
D gene: NA
V gene: TRBV7-6

CDR3 DNA: TGTGCCAGCAGTTTACCCGGGACAGGCCTCGGGGAGCAGTTCTTC
CDR3 protein: CASSLPGTGLGEQFF
J gene: TRBJ2-1
D gene: TRBD1
V gene: TRBV28

CDR3 DNA: TGTGCCAGCAGCTCTCTAGCTTACAATGAGCAGTTCTTC
CDR3 protein: CASSSLAYNEQFF
J gene: TRBJ2-1
D gene: NA
V gene: TRBV5-5